This T cell receptor (beta chain) was retrieved from a study of blood T cell repertoires in COVID-19. Germline trimming cut 5 bases from V and 4 bases from J; bases unmatched to any gene: 10. CDR3 length equals 16 residues. Germline V CDR1 and CDR2: MDHEN, SYDVKM. The assay was immunoSEQ multiplex PCR, and TCRdb's table has in-frame clones only and misses some. The data hold tens of thousands of clones, with 84% observed a single time. The count of this clone is one. V and J are TRBV28 and TRBJ1-1; 10 positions match TRBD1. Material for sequencing was peripheral blood. This receptor was obtained from a man aged 55 to 70 with acute or convalescent COVID-19. CDR3 in amino acids: CASSGTGEALGTEAFF. The CDR3, as DNA: TGTGCCAGCAGTGGGACAGGGGAAGCCTTGGGCACTGAAGCTTTCTTT. The variable domain in full, with the rest retrieved from reference TRBV28 and TRBJ1-1, is DVKVTQSSRYLVKRTGEKVFLECVQDMDHENMFWYRQDPGLGLRLIYFSYDVKMKEKGDIPEGYSVSREKKERFSLILESASTNQTSMYLCASSGTGEALGTEAFFGQGTRLTVV.